The 23 T cell receptor beta chains below come from one sample, sequenced in a study of cytomegalovirus exposure and HLA in healthy donors. This table comes from immunoSEQ multiplex PCR, and its TCRdb copy is limited to in-frame clones, with some not included. The repertoire holds more than 90,000 clones, with approximately 93% as singletons. The sequencing sample was made of PBMCs. The receptors here all came from a young woman in good health and CMV-seropositive.

The chain employs TRBV4-3 and TRBJ2-3; TRBD1 aligns across 9 bases. Trimming removed 2 bases from V and 4 bases from J; junction bases left unmatched: 7. CDR3 size: 16 residues. The germline CDR1 and CDR2 sequences are LGHNA and YSLEER. The CDR3 DNA is TGCGCCAGCAGCCAAACACCGGGACAGGGCCCAGATACGCAGTATTTT. Residues: CASSQTPGQGPDTQYF.

This CDR3 is CATSNLLLAGSYEQYF. For the CDR3, the DNA is TGTGCCACCAGCAATCTGTTGCTAGCGGGCTCCTACGAGCAGTACTTC. This rearrangement joins TRBV15 to TRBJ2-7; 8 nucleotides agree with TRBD2. J lost 0 bases, V lost 4 bases, and 8 bases had no gene match. The CDR3 has 16 amino acids. Germline V CDR1 and CDR2: LNHNV, YYDKDF (reference sequence).

The chain has TRBV4-1 and TRBJ2-2, with 9 bases lining up with TRBD2. This CDR3 spans 18 amino acids. Germline loops: CDR1 MGHRA, CDR2 YSYEKL. V gave up 3 bases and J gave up 3 bases; unmatched junction bases: 11. The chain's CDR3 is CASSHYLTSGTHTGELFF. CDR3 nucleotides: TGCGCCAGCAGCCACTATCTGACTAGCGGCACTCACACCGGGGAGCTGTTTTTT.

V is TRBV2 and J is TRBJ1-3, with 7 bases identical to TRBD1. The CDR3 runs to 17 residues. In germline, CDR1 is SNHLY, CDR2 FYNNEI. V shed 2 bases and J 0 bases; nucleotides not matched to a gene: 7. The CDR3 spells CASSEHPGQSSGNTIYF. The CDR3 region has the DNA TGTGCCAGCAGTGAACATCCGGGACAGAGCTCTGGAAACACCATATATTTT.

The chain is built from TRBV5-1 and TRBJ2-7; 8 bases fit TRBD2. CDR1 and CDR2 from the germline V gene are SGHRS and YFSETQ. CDR3 length equals 14 residues. J lost 0 bases, V lost 2 bases, and 1 base had no gene match. The CDR3 is CASSFSGTSYEQYF. The CDR3 DNA follows: TGCGCCAGCAGCTTTAGCGGGACCTCCTACGAGCAGTACTTC.

V usage is TRBV5-1 and J usage is TRBJ2-5; weak D call: TRBD2 (6 bases). CDR1 is SGHRS, CDR2 YFSETQ, per germline. The CDR3 spans 15 residues. V lost 0 bases and J 5 bases, leaving 14 bases between the germline ends. CDR3 sequence reads: CASSLEGLAGETQYF. The DNA of the CDR3 is TGCGCCAGCAGCTTGGAGGGACTGGCGGGGGAGACCCAGTACTTC.

This chain connects TRBV7-2 to TRBJ1-3, with D tentatively TRBD1 (5 bases). The CDR3 covers 14 residues. Germline V gene sequence: CDR1 SGHTA, CDR2 FQGNSA. Trimming removed 6 bases from V and 3 bases from J, with 12 bases in between. Written as DNA, the CDR3 is TGTGCCAGCAGTTCAGGGAACTTTGGAAACACCATATATTTT. Protein sequence: CASSSGNFGNTIYF.

This chain links TRBV18 with TRBJ2-3; D perhaps matches TRBD2 (6 bases). The CDR3 consists of 15 residues. The V gene's germline CDR1 is KGHSH and CDR2 LQKENI. V was shortened by 2 bases and J by 1 base, with 10 bases between the two germline ends. The CDR3 is CASSPLGGGTDTQYF. In DNA form, the CDR3 reads TGTGCCAGCTCACCATTAGGCGGGGGCACAGATACGCAGTATTTT.

The V and J genes are TRBV28 and TRBJ2-2, with 9 positions matching TRBD1. The germline gives CDR1 MDHEN, CDR2 SYDVKM. This CDR3 has 14 amino acids. V shed 6 bases, J shed 5 bases, and the junction held 4 bases outside the gene matches. The CDR3 nucleotides are TGTGCCAGCAGGGGGACAGGGAATACCGGGGAGCTGTTTTTT. Amino acids: CASRGTGNTGELFF.

The rearrangement links TRBV30 to TRBJ1-1; tentatively, D is TRBD1 (6 bases). Germline CDR1 and CDR2: GTSNPN and SVGIG (reference sequence). The CDR3 has 15 amino acids. The germline V and J ends were trimmed by 2 bases and 1 base, with 14 bases remaining between them. Written as DNA, the CDR3 is TGTGCCTGGAGTTCGGGACAACCAAGGAACACTGAAGCTTTCTTT. Protein sequence: CAWSSGQPRNTEAFF.

V and J are TRBV30 and TRBJ2-3; TRBD2 matches at 7 bases. CDR1 is GTSNPN and CDR2 is SVGIG in the germline V gene (reference sequence). This CDR3 comprises 12 residues. J lost 5 bases, V lost 1 base, and 0 bases had no gene match. Here the CDR3 DNA reads TGTGCCTGGAGTGGGGGGGGAGATACGCAGTATTTT. Its protein product is CAWSGGGDTQYF. Supplemented by reference TRBV30 and TRBJ2-3, the full variable domain reads SQTIHQWPATLVQPVGSPLSLECTVEGTSNPNLYWYRQAAGRGLQLLFYSVGIGQISSEVPQNLSASRPQDRQFILSSKKLLLSDSGFYLCAWSGGGDTQYFGPGTRLTVL.

The CDR3: CASSLRDSSSGNTIYF. In DNA form, the CDR3 reads TGTGCCAGCTCACTACGGGACTCCAGCTCTGGAAACACCATATATTTT. The rearrangement links TRBV18 to TRBJ1-3, with D possibly matching TRBD1 (5 bases). The V gene's germline CDR1 is KGHSH and CDR2 LQKENI. Trimming removed 4 bases from V and 0 bases from J, with 13 bases in between. This CDR3 is 16 amino acids long.

In this sample, this clone turned up once. The V call is TRBV5-5, the J call TRBJ2-1; the D is unclear. This CDR3 region has 16 residues. The ends were cut back, 2 bases at V and 3 bases at J, with 15 bases in the middle. The germline gives CDR1 SGHKS, CDR2 YYEKEE (reference sequence). The CDR3 region is CASSFSAGFGYNEQFF. CDR3 in DNA: TGTGCCAGCAGCTTTTCTGCCGGGTTTGGCTACAATGAGCAGTTCTTC.

The chain carries TRBV6-1 and TRBJ2-1; tentatively, D is TRBD2 (6 bases). The ends were cut back, 8 bases at V and 4 bases at J, with 15 bases in the middle. This CDR3 has 14 amino acids. The germline V gene has CDR1 MNHNS and CDR2 SASEGT. DNA for the CDR3: TGTGCCAGCTCGAAAGGGACTCCATACAATGAGCAGTTCTTC. Protein sequence: CASSKGTPYNEQFF.

The chain has TRBV5-1 and TRBJ2-1, with 10 positions matching TRBD1. The CDR3 contains 14 residues. V trimming: 2 bases; J trimming: 9 bases; junction bases outside the gene matches: 5. Looked up from germline, CDR1 is SGHRS and CDR2 is YFSETQ. The CDR3 nucleotides read TGCGCCAGCAGCTTCCGGGACAGGGGCGCTGAGCAGTTCTTC. As protein: CASSFRDRGAEQFF.

J is TRBJ2-7 and V is TRBV6-1; tentative D call: TRBD1 (5 bases). There are 15 residues in the CDR3. With 0 bases removed from V and 0 bases from J, the gap between germline ends came to 9 bases. The germline V gene encodes CDR1 MNHNS and CDR2 SASEGT. CDR3 protein: CASSEAQDISYEQYF. In DNA form, the CDR3 reads TGTGCCAGCAGTGAAGCGCAGGACATCTCCTACGAGCAGTACTTC.

V is TRBV7-2 and J is TRBJ2-7; a weak D match, TRBD2 (5 bases). CDR1 and CDR2 from the germline V gene are SGHTA and FQGNSA. The CDR3 spans 14 residues. The V end was cut by 4 bases, the J end by 2 bases, with 12 bases between. CDR3 loop: CASSSRVSTYEQYF. The CDR3 region has the DNA TGTGCCAGCAGCTCGAGGGTTTCGACCTACGAGCAGTACTTC.

This clone was recorded once. The chain recombines TRBV9 with TRBJ1-2; weak D call: TRBD1 (5 bases). Germline loops: CDR1 SGDLS, CDR2 YYNGEE. The ends were cut back, 4 bases at V and 7 bases at J, with 11 bases in the middle. CDR3 length: 12 amino acids. The CDR3 DNA follows: TGTGCCAGCAGCCCCAATACAGGTGGCTACACCTTC. It encodes CASSPNTGGYTF.

The chain carries TRBV7-2 and TRBJ2-5; 11 bases are a match to TRBD2. Germline V CDR1 and CDR2: SGHTA, FQGNSA. CDR3 length: 15 amino acids. V shed 3 bases, J shed 4 bases, and the junction held 4 bases outside the gene matches. CDR3 protein: CASSFSGRAVETQYF. The DNA of the CDR3 is TGTGCCAGCAGCTTTAGCGGGAGGGCCGTAGAGACCCAGTACTTC.

This sequence joins TRBV19 and TRBJ1-2; D not certain. Germline V gene sequence: CDR1 LNHDA, CDR2 SQIVND (reference sequence). The CDR3 has 10 amino acids. Trimming removed 10 bases at V and 2 bases at J, with 5 bases between. This chain's CDR3 is CATGNYGYTF. CDR3 nucleotides: TGTGCCACCGGGAACTATGGCTACACCTTC.

CDR3 sequence (DNA): TGCAGCGTCCGAGAAACAGGGGCACCCAATCAGCCCCAGCATTTT. Translated, it gives CSVRETGAPNQPQHF. V and J are TRBV29-1 and TRBJ1-5; 7 nucleotides agree with TRBD1. Germline-derived CDR1 and CDR2 are SQVTM and ANQGSEA. V dropped 6 bases and J dropped 3; count of bases not matched to a gene: 11. This CDR3 has 15 residues.

The chain recombines TRBV10-3 with TRBJ2-5; 14 nucleotides align to TRBD2. Per the germline V gene, CDR1 is ENHRY and CDR2 is SYGVKD. Germline trimming cut 2 bases from V and 2 bases from J; bases unmatched to any gene: 4. The CDR3 runs to 17 residues. CDR3 loop: CAISEPGLAGVQETQYF. CDR3 DNA: TGTGCCATCAGTGAGCCGGGACTAGCGGGAGTACAAGAGACCCAGTACTTC.

CDR3 DNA: TGTGCCAGCAGTTTATTATTCACTGAAGCTTTCTTT. It translates to CASSLLFTEAFF. J is TRBJ1-1 and V is TRBV28; unclear D gene. There are 12 residues in the CDR3. The germline gives CDR1 MDHEN, CDR2 SYDVKM. The V end was cut by 1 base, the J end by 4 bases, with 4 bases between.